The 18 T cell receptor beta chains below all came from one sample that was sequenced in a study of technical replicates of blood from a few donors. Measured with immunoSEQ multiplex PCR; TCRdb has only the in-frame clones, and not every one. Among 65,000 to 80,000 clones, 95% to 98% were seen once, and the ten largest hold 0.2% to 0.3%. Material for sequencing was T cells isolated from PBMCs. These receptors were collected from a human donor in good health.

The chain recombines TRBV7-6 with TRBJ2-3; D uncertain. V was trimmed by 3 bases and J by 2 bases, leaving 9 bases between them. The CDR3 contains 14 residues. Germline V gene sequence: CDR1 SGHVS, CDR2 FNYEAQ. The CDR3 nucleotides read TGTGCCAGCAGCTTGCTTAGCCACACAGATACGCAGTATTTT. Protein: CASSLLSHTDTQYF.

V is TRBV4-3 and J is TRBJ2-1, with TRBD2 identical over 9 bases. Germline CDR1 LGHNA, CDR2 YSLEER. The CDR3 loop spans 17 amino acids. J lost 4 bases, V lost 0 bases, and 7 bases had no gene match. The CDR3 nucleotides are TGCGCCAGCAGCCAAGATAAGGCTAGCGGGATTTACAATGAGCAGTTCTTC. It codes for CASSQDKASGIYNEQFF.

V is TRBV7-9 and J is TRBJ1-3; D ambiguous. CDR3 length equals 16 residues. Per germline, CDR1 SEHNR and CDR2 FQNEAQ (reference sequence). Trimming stripped 1 base from V and 0 bases from J, with 10 bases between. This CDR3 reads CASSLGSLTSGNTIYF. The CDR3, as DNA: TGTGCCAGCAGCTTAGGATCACTTACCTCTGGAAACACCATATATTTT.

The CDR3 coding sequence is TGTGCCACACGGGGGTCGGAGTTCTTC. It codes for CATRGSEFF. The chain couples TRBV27 to TRBJ2-1; D is possibly TRBD2 (6 bases). The CDR3 runs to 9 residues. Trimming cost V 10 bases and J 14 bases, with 12 bases left between them. Germline CDR1 reads MNHEY; CDR2 reads SMNVEV (reference sequence).

V gene TRBV4-3 combines with J gene TRBJ2-3; 14 bases fit TRBD2. The V gene end was trimmed by 0 bases and the J gene end by 3 bases; junction bases not matched to a gene: 5. Germline V gene sequence: CDR1 LGHNA, CDR2 YSLEER. This CDR3 has 18 residues. CDR3 DNA: TGCGCCAGCAGCCAAGATTGGGGACTAGCGGGAGATACAGATACGCAGTATTTT. It translates to CASSQDWGLAGDTDTQYF.

This chain uses TRBV5-1 with TRBJ2-5, with 8 bases aligning to TRBD1. J lost 2 bases, V lost 3 bases, and 6 bases had no gene match. This CDR3 has 15 residues. Germline loops: CDR1 SGHRS, CDR2 YFSETQ. The CDR3 sequence is CASSSGGWDQETQYF. In nucleotides, the CDR3 is TGCGCCAGCAGCTCAGGGGGCTGGGATCAAGAGACCCAGTACTTC. The full variable domain, with the rest looked up from reference TRBV5-1 and TRBJ2-5, is KAGVTQTPRYLIKTRGQQVTLSCSPISGHRSVSWYQQTPGQGLQFLFEYFSETQRNKGNFPGRFSGRQFSNSRSEMNVSTLELGDSALYLCASSSGGWDQETQYFGPGTRLLVL.

The chain combines TRBV6-5 with TRBJ1-2, with 7 bases aligning to TRBD1. The CDR3 has 15 residues. The V and J ends lost 2 bases and 1 base, in that order; junction bases with no gene match: 4. The germline gives CDR1 MNHEY, CDR2 SVGAGI. CDR3 nucleotides: TGTGCCAGCAGTTACGGGGACAGCCTTAACTATGGCTACACCTTC. This encodes CASSYGDSLNYGYTF.

This chain connects TRBV14 to TRBJ1-1; 12 bases line up with TRBD1. Trimming at V came to 4 bases and at J to 10 bases, leaving 4 bases not matched to a gene. The CDR3 sequence is 13 residues long. Germline V gene lookup returns CDR1 SGHDN and CDR2 FVKESK. The CDR3 sequence is CASSRDRGRRAFF. CDR3 nucleotides: TGTGCCAGCAGCCGGGACAGGGGGCGAAGAGCTTTCTTT. The full variable domain, in which reference TRBV14 and TRBJ1-1 provide the parts outside the CDR3, is EAGVTQFPSHSVIEKGQTVTLRCDPISGHDNLYWYRRVMGKEIKFLLHFVKESKQDESGMPNNRFLAERTGGTYSTLKVQPAELEDSGVYFCASSRDRGRRAFFGQGTRLTVV.

For this clone: The sample carries other DNA sequences with the same CDR3. This chain joins TRBV5-1 and TRBJ2-7; D unresolved. V lost 0 bases, J lost 4 bases, and 8 bases lay in between. The germline V gene encodes CDR1 SGHRS and CDR2 YFSETQ. The CDR3 loop spans 13 amino acids. The CDR3 nucleotides read TGCGCCAGCAGCTTGGCCTCCACATACGAGCAGTACTTC. Protein sequence: CASSLASTYEQYF.

This sequence joins TRBV7-9 and TRBJ2-7, with a tentative D call TRBD1 (7 bases). CDR3 size: 13 residues. Trimming took 5 bases from V and 4 from J, leaving 12 bases between them. The germline CDR1 and CDR2 sequences are SEHNR and FQNEAQ (reference sequence). The CDR3 spells CASSGGTVYEQYF. In nucleotides, the CDR3 is TGTGCCAGCAGCGGGGGGACAGTTTACGAGCAGTACTTC. The full variable domain, rest sourced from reference TRBV7-9 and TRBJ2-7, is DTGVSQNPRHKITKRGQNVTFRCDPISEHNRLYWYRQTLGQGPEFLTYFQNEAQLEKSRLLSDRFSAERPKGSFSTLEIQRTEQGDSAMYLCASSGGTVYEQYFGPGTRLTVT.

J is TRBJ2-2 and V is TRBV6-4; possible D gene TRBD2, 5 bases. V lost 0 bases to trimming and J lost 3 bases, with 5 bases between them. Per germline, CDR1 MRHNA and CDR2 SNTAGT. The CDR3 loop spans 14 amino acids. The CDR3 nucleotides read TGTGCCAGCAGTGACTCTAGCGACACCGGGGAGCTGTTTTTT. Translated, it gives CASSDSSDTGELFF.

The V call is TRBV11-2, the J call TRBJ2-5; 14 bases are shared with TRBD2. Germline V gene lookup returns CDR1 SGHAT and CDR2 FQNNGV. This CDR3 region has 16 residues. V shed 0 bases, J shed 5 bases, and the junction held 2 bases outside the gene matches. This CDR3 is CASSLEGLAGVETQYF. CDR3 in DNA: TGTGCCAGCAGCTTAGAGGGACTAGCGGGAGTTGAGACCCAGTACTTC.

This chain connects TRBV18 to TRBJ2-7, with 10 bases fitting TRBD1. The CDR3 consists of 15 residues. Germline CDR1 is KGHSH and CDR2 is LQKENI. Trimming took 3 bases from V and 3 from J; bases not matched to a gene: 5. DNA for the CDR3: TGTGCCAGCTCACCGGGACAGGGGAGTATCTACGAGCAGTACTTC. It translates to CASSPGQGSIYEQYF. Full variable domain (missing parts from reference TRBV18 and TRBJ2-7): NAGVMQNPRHLVRRRGQEARLRCSPMKGHSHVYWYRQLPEEGLKFMVYLQKENIIDESGMPKERFSAEFPKEGPSILRIQQVVRGDSAAYFCASSPGQGSIYEQYFGPGTRLTVT.

The chain couples TRBV4-1 to TRBJ1-1, with TRBD1 matching 7 bases. Trimming took 1 base from V and 6 from J; bases not matched to a gene: 8. The CDR3 has 15 amino acids. Per germline, CDR1 MGHRA and CDR2 YSYEKL. CDR3 nucleotide sequence: TGCGCCAGCAGCCAAGCGACAGGGAAGGACGCTGAAGCTTTCTTT. This encodes CASSQATGKDAEAFF.

This rearrangement joins TRBV7-9 to TRBJ2-3; D ambiguous. V was pared by 5 bases and J by 3 bases, with 9 bases between. This CDR3 region has 13 residues. Looked up from germline, CDR1 is SEHNR and CDR2 is FQNEAQ (reference sequence). CDR3 residues: CASSRDITDTQYF. The CDR3 DNA reads TGTGCCAGCAGCCGAGATATAACAGATACGCAGTATTTT.

This clone was recorded only once. The gene calls are TRBV19 and TRBJ1-2, with a tentative D call TRBD1 (5 bases). The CDR3 consists of 14 residues. Trimming took 3 bases from V and 7 from J, leaving 15 bases between them. Germline V CDR1 and CDR2: LNHDA, SQIVND (reference sequence). CDR3: CASSIPGREVGYTF. CDR3 nucleotide sequence: TGTGCCAGTAGTATTCCTGGCAGGGAGGTTGGCTACACCTTC.

This clone has a single count. This rearrangement joins TRBV5-6 to TRBJ1-5; the D gene is possibly TRBD1 (5 bases). Trimming removed 3 bases at V and 3 bases at J, with 13 bases between. The CDR3 is 15 residues long. The germline gives CDR1 SGHDT, CDR2 YYEEEE. The CDR3, as DNA: TGTGCCAGCAGCTCGTCCGGGACTATCAATCAGCCCCAGCATTTT. Protein sequence: CASSSSGTINQPQHF.

The rearrangement joins TRBV4-3 to TRBJ2-1; 10 nucleotides line up with TRBD1. The germline V gene encodes CDR1 LGHNA and CDR2 YSLEER. The V and J ends lost 3 bases and 5 bases, in that order; junction bases with no gene match: 4. The CDR3 spans 15 residues. As DNA, the CDR3 is TGCGCCAGCAGCCAGGACAGGGGGTTCCACAATGAGCAGTTCTTC. Amino acid sequence: CASSQDRGFHNEQFF.